These T cell receptor beta chains were read from a single sample in a study of T cell responses to AZD1222 COVID-19 vaccine. Using immunoSEQ multiplex PCR, the repertoire was profiled, and TCRdb retains in-frame clones only, with some absent. The sample has about 67,000 clones; around four fifths are singletons. The sequencing here drew on peripheral blood, taken 28 days after the second AZD1222 dose. These receptors all come from an adult who received the AZD1222 COVID-19 vaccine. CDR3s include the opening cysteine and the closing phenylalanine or tryptophan. The order of the fields is J gene, clone size, V gene, D gene, CDR3 DNA, CDR3 protein. The D gene is left open where the match is weak. Only some rows state a clone size, as once, few, many or a class for expanded clones.

TRBJ1-5 . TRBV7-2 TRBD1 TGTGCCAGCAGCTCCTCACAGGGGGCCTCACAGCCCCAGCATTTT CASSSSQGASQPQHF
TRBJ2-3 . TRBV4-2 TRBD1 TGTGCCAGCAGCCAAGATTGGTCCCCGGGACAGGGCGGCACAGATACGCAGTATTTT CASSQDWSPGQGGTDTQYF
TRBJ2-2 once TRBV15 TRBD1 TGTGCCACCAGCAGCGCCTACCTCAGGGGGCCCTCCGGGGAGCTGTTTTTT CATSSAYLRGPSGELFF
TRBJ2-7 . TRBV11-3 . TGTGCCAGCAGCTTAGCGACATCCTACGAGCAGTACTTC CASSLATSYEQYF
TRBJ2-1 . TRBV6-2/TRBV6-3 . TGTGCCAGCAGTTACTCGGGGGGTAGGCGGGGCGGTTTGGGTGAGCAGTTCTTC CASSYSGGRRGGLGEQFF
TRBJ1-4 . TRBV19 . TGTGCCAGTAGTACACAGGGTGCTTGGAGAGAAAAACTGTTTTTT CASSTQGAWREKLFF
TRBJ1-2 . TRBV5-4 TRBD1 TGTGCCAGCAGCCCAACGGCTCCGGGACAGGCCCATGGTGGCTACACCTTC CASSPTAPGQAHGGYTF
TRBJ2-2 . TRBV7-2 . TGTGCCAGCAGCTCCCGTGGGGTAGGCGGGGAGCTGTTTTTT CASSSRGVGGELFF
TRBJ1-1 . TRBV12-2 . TGTGCAAGTCGCTTCAACACTGAAGCTTTCTTT CASRFNTEAFF
TRBJ2-5 . TRBV3-1/TRBV3-2 . TGTGCCAGCAGCCGACAACAAGAGACCCAGTACTTC CASSRQQETQYF
TRBJ2-7 . TRBV28 . TGTGCCAGCAGCAACGGTCCCGAACACTACGAGCAGTACTTC CASSNGPEHYEQYF
TRBJ2-2 . TRBV7-9 . TGTGCCAGCAGCAACGTCGAGACCGGGGAGCTGTTTTTT CASSNVETGELFF
TRBJ1-2 . TRBV18 . TGTGCCAGCTCACCACCCCCCACAGAAGCCGATGGCTACGCCTTC CASSPPPTEADGYAF
TRBJ1-2 . TRBV9 . TGTGCCAGCAGCGTAGGATCGACAGATTGGGCGGATGGCTACACCTTC CASSVGSTDWADGYTF
TRBJ2-3 . TRBV5-6 . TGTGCCAGCAGACGAACCCCAGGGAGCACAGATACGCAGTATTTT CASRRTPGSTDTQYF
TRBJ1-1 . TRBV6-5 . TGTGCCAGCAGTTTGGAAGTTCTCACTGAAGCTTTCTTT CASSLEVLTEAFF
TRBJ2-6 . TRBV4-3 TRBD1 TGCGCCAGCAGCCAAGCCCCAGGGGGCCCCTCTGGGGCCAACGTCCTGACTTTC CASSQAPGGPSGANVLTF
TRBJ1-5 . TRBV28 . TGTGCCAGCAACCGGCGTAGTCGGGGTCAGCCCCAGCATTTT CASNRRSRGQPQHF
TRBJ1-3 . TRBV10-1 TRBD1 TGCGCCAGCAGTAGGGACAGGGGTTTTTCTGGAAACACCATATATTTT CASSRDRGFSGNTIYF
TRBJ1-5 . TRBV6-4 TRBD1 TGTGCCAGCAGTGACTCGTTCGGGACAGGGTATTGGGGTCAGCCCCAGCATTTT CASSDSFGTGYWGQPQHF